This is a list of T cell receptor beta chains from one sample in a study of shared clonotypes between healthy human individuals. Profiling relied on immunoSEQ multiplex PCR, and the TCRdb table lists in-frame clones only, not all of them. The data contain approximately 600,000 clones, approximately 95% of them singletons. The material sequenced was naive CD8+ T cells sorted from blood. These receptors were taken from a young woman in good health. Each CDR3 is given with its conserved first and last residue. D genes are given only for firm matches. The size entry is marked missing in some rows and otherwise reads once, few, many or a size class.

d_call,clone_size,v_call,j_call,cdr3_nt,cdr3_aa
.,.,TRBV5-1,TRBJ2-5,TGCGCCAGCAGCTCCGGGACCCTCAGTGAGGAGACCCAGTACTTC,CASSSGTLSEETQYF
.,.,TRBV28,TRBJ1-2,TGTGCCAGCAGCTGGAAGGGGTCGTACTATGGCTACACCTTC,CASSWKGSYYGYTF
TRBD2,.,TRBV28,TRBJ2-1,TGTGCCAGCAGTTATAGTAGAGCAGCTAGCGGGATCAATGAGCAGTTCTTC,CASSYSRAASGINEQFF
.,.,TRBV7-2,TRBJ2-6,TGTGCCAGCAGCCCCCCAGGGGCCAACGTCCTGACTTTC,CASSPPGANVLTF
.,.,TRBV28,TRBJ2-7,TGTGCCAGCAGTTTAACGGGGAGCCGCGAGCAGTACTTC,CASSLTGSREQYF
.,.,TRBV28,TRBJ2-5,TGTGCCAGCAGTGGACAGCCTCGTCCGGGAGGGACCCAGTACTTC,CASSGQPRPGGTQYF
.,.,TRBV13,TRBJ2-1,TGTGCCAGCAGCTTTGGGGGTCTCTCCTACAATGAGCAGTTCTTC,CASSFGGLSYNEQFF
.,.,TRBV5-5,TRBJ2-7,TGTGCCAGCAGCTTGGTTCGGACGGCAACCTACGAGCAGTACTTC,CASSLVRTATYEQYF
TRBD2,.,TRBV5-4,TRBJ2-7,TGTGCCAGCAGCCCGGGCGGGAGTGACGAGCAGTACTTC,CASSPGGSDEQYF
.,.,TRBV28,TRBJ1-5,TGTGCCAGCACCCCCAGACTGAGCAATCAGCCCCAGCATTTT,CASTPRLSNQPQHF
TRBD2,.,TRBV9,TRBJ2-3,TGTGCCAGCAGCCCGGGACTACAAGGCCCAGATACGCAGTATTTT,CASSPGLQGPDTQYF
.,.,TRBV7-8,TRBJ1-1,TGTGCCAGCAGCTTAGGAGGGGCTGAAGCTTTCTTT,CASSLGGAEAFF
.,.,TRBV9,TRBJ1-3,TGTGCCAGCAGCGTAGGCTCAGGGCTCTCTGGAAACACCATATATTTT,CASSVGSGLSGNTIYF
.,.,TRBV7-8,TRBJ1-1,TGTGCCAGCAGCAAAGGGGTAATGAACACTGAAGCTTTCTTT,CASSKGVMNTEAFF
TRBD1,.,TRBV18,TRBJ1-2,TGTGCCAGCTCACTCGGATACCAGGGGGACTATGGCTACACCTTC,CASSLGYQGDYGYTF
TRBD2,.,TRBV28,TRBJ2-7,TGTGCCAGCAACCAACTAAAAGAGCGGGACGGGGGGGAGCAGTACTTC,CASNQLKERDGGEQYF
TRBD2,.,TRBV13,TRBJ2-1,TGTGCCAGCAGCCCAGCCGGGACTAGCGGCCGAATTGAGCAGTTCTTC,CASSPAGTSGRIEQFF
.,.,TRBV2,TRBJ2-5,TGTGCCAGCAGCTGGGGGCTACAAGAGACCCAGTACTTC,CASSWGLQETQYF
TRBD1,.,TRBV4-1,TRBJ1-1,TGCGCCAGCAGCCCCCAGGGGGTACACACTGAAGCTTTCTTT,CASSPQGVHTEAFF
.,.,TRBV5-6,TRBJ1-5,TGTGCCAGCAGCTTGGGACCAGGGGTAGGTCAGCCCCAGCATTTT,CASSLGPGVGQPQHF
.,.,TRBV5-1,TRBJ1-1,TGCGCCAGCAGCGTAGATCAGCGGCTCCTGAGCACTGAAGCTTTCTTT,CASSVDQRLLSTEAFF
TRBD1,.,TRBV5-1,TRBJ2-2,TGCGACAGCACCCCTCGGACAGGTAGCGTCGCCAAGAACACCGGGGAGCTGTTTTTT,CDSTPRTGSVAKNTGELFF
TRBD1,.,TRBV28,TRBJ1-1,TGTGCCAGCAGTCCAACAGGGGTTCCTGAAGCTTTCTTT,CASSPTGVPEAFF
TRBD1,few,TRBV30,TRBJ1-3,TGTGCCCGATCAGGGGGCTTCGGAAACACCATATATTTT,CARSGGFGNTIYF
TRBD2,.,TRBV9,TRBJ2-1,TGTGCCAGCAGCGTAGGGGCTAGCGGGAGCTCCTACAATGAGCAGTTCTTC,CASSVGASGSSYNEQFF
.,.,TRBV28,TRBJ1-1,TGTGCCAGCAGTTATGCGAACACTGAAGCTTTCTTT,CASSYANTEAFF
.,.,TRBV7-8,TRBJ1-1,TGTGCCAGCAGCTTAGTTCAGGCAGGGGAAGCTTTCTTT,CASSLVQAGEAFF
.,.,TRBV28,TRBJ1-4,TGTGCCAGCAGTTTCGGTCGGGCTTGGCTGTTTTTT,CASSFGRAWLFF
.,once,TRBV14,TRBJ1-5,TGTGCCAGCAGCCAAGTGGCGGGACAGCCCCAGCATTTT,CASSQVAGQPQHF